This T cell receptor beta chain was recovered during a study of vaccination and CD4 T cells after COVID-19. This clonotype has more than one count but fewer than ten. The target antigen is unknown. Treatment given: approximately 11-day PBMC culture with coronavirus spike peptide pools or control peptides (ViraFEST assay). At the Johns Hopkins FTIC core, DNA taken from cultured CD4+ T cells was sequenced by way of the Oncomine TCR Beta short-read assay. From the PCR reads, TCRdb called clonotypes with MiXCR, one entry per CDR3 protein. The table shows more than 15,000 distinct CDR3 sequences, with less than 40% occurring only once. V was clipped by 6 bases and J by 10 bases, with 16 bases between them. Germline V CDR1 and CDR2: MNHEY, SMNVEV (reference sequence). CDR3 length equals 13 residues.

The TCR originated in a human donor with COVID-19. The chain uses TRBV27 and TRBJ2-1; D is possibly TRBD2 (7 bases). Sequencing input: cultured CD4+ T cells from blood. The CDR3 nucleotides read TGTGCCAGCAGAGAACTCAGCGGGACAGAGCAGTTCTTC. Its translation is CASRELSGTEQFF.